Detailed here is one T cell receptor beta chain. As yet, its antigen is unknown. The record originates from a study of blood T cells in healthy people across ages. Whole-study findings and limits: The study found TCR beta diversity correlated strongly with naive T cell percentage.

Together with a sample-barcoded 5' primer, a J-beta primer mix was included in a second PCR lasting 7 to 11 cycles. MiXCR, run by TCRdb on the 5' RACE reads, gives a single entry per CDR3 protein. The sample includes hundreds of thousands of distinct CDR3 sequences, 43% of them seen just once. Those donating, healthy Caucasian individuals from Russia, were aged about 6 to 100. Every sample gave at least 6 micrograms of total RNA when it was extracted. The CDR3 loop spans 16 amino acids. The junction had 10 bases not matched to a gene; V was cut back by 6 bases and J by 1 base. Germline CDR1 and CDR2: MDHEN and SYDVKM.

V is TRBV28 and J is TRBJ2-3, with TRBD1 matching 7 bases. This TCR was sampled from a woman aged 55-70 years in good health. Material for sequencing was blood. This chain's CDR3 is CASSPGTDYRTDTQYF. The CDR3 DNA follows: TGTGCCAGCAGCCCCGGGACAGACTATCGCACAGATACGCAGTATTTT.